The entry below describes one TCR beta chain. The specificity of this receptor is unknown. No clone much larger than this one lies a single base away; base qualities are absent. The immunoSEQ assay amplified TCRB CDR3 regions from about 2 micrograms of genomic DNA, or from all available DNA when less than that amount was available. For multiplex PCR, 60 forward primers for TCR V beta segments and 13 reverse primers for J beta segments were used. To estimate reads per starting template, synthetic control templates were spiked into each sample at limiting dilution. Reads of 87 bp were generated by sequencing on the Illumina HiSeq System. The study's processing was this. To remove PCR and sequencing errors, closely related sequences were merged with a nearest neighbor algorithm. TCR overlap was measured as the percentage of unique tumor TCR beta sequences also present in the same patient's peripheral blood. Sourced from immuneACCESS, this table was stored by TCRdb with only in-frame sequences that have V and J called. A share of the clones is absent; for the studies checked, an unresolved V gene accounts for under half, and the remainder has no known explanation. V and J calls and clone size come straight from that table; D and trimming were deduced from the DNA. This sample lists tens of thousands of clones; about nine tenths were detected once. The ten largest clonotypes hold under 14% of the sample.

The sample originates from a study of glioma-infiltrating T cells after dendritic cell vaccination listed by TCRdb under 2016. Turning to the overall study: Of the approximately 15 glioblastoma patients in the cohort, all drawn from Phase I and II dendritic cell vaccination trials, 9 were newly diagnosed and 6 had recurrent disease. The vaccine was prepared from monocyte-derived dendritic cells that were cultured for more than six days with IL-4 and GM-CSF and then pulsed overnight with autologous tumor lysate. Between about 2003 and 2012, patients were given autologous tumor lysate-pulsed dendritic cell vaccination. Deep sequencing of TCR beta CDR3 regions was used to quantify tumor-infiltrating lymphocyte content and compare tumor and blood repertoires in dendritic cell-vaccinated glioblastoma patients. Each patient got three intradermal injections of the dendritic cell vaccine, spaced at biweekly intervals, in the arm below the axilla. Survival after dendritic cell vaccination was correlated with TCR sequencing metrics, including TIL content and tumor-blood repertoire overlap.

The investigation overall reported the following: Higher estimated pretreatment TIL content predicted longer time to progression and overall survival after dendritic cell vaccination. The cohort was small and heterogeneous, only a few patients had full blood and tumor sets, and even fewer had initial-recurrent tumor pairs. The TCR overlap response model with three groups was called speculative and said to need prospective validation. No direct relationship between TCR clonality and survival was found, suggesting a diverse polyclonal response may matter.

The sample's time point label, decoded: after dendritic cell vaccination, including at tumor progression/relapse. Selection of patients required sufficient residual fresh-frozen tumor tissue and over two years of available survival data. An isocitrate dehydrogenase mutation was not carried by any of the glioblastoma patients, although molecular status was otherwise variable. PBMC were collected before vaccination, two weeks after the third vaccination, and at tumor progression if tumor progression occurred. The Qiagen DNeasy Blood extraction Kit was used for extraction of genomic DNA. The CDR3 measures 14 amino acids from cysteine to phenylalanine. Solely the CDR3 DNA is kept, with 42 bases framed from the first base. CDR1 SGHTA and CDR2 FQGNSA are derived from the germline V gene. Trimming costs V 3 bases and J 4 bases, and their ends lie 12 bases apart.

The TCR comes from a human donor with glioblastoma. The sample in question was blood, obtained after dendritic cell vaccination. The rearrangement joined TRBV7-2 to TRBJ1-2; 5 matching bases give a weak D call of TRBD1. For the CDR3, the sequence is CASSFGGAAYGYTF. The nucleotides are TGTGCCAGCAGCTTTGGTGGGGCAGCCTATGGCTACACCTTC.